This TCR beta chain was documented in a study of blood T cell repertoires in COVID-19 (dated by TCRdb to the early 2020s). With regard to the full study: Samples covering the acute and convalescent phases of COVID-19 were provided by collaborators in the United States, Italy and Spain. The dataset comprised deeply sampled blood TCRbeta repertoires from subjects exposed to, actively infected with, or recovered from COVID-19. The repertoires were made available in a free public database intended to serve as a resource for research on the immune response to SARS-CoV-2. Where available, HLA class I and class II types were taken from metadata supplied by the sample provider and were not determined by assay-based typing. A de-identified subject ID, COVID-19 status, age in years and sex were almost always included in the sample metadata. The prospective study material was composed of cDNA or gDNA derived from T cells, B-cell-depleted T cells, or PBMCs. The samples were drawn from two sources: the first 160 participants of the ongoing ImmuneRACE study, and fewer than 1,500 subjects contributed by 6 global collaborators. General findings and caveats noted by the study authors: Clinical and demographic metadata were provided uncurated, with the amount varying by source and participant.

For CDR1 and CDR2, the germline V gene (reference sequence) lists GTSNPN and SVGIG. V is trimmed back by 0 bases and J by 4 bases, and the junction contains 12 bases that no gene match accounts for. Counted from cysteine to phenylalanine, this CDR3 has 18 amino acids. This entry keeps only the CDR3 DNA: 54 bases, framed from base 1. TCRbeta CDR3 regions were amplified from genomic DNA using the immunoSEQ Assay, a bias-controlled multiplex PCR. The study's processing was this. The number of nucleated cells in each sample was estimated from the amplification of reference gene primers within the assay. Sequence reads were collapsed and filtered to measure the absolute abundance of every unique TCRbeta CDR3 rearrangement. For each sample, productive Simpson clonality was calculated by taking the square root of Simpson's diversity index across productive rearrangements. In its TCRdb copy, this immuneACCESS table keeps in-frame sequences only and misses some clones. Where compared with another copy, unresolved V genes explain less than half of these, and the others have no known cause. V and J calls and clone size are copied from that table; D and trimming were computed from the DNA. This sample gives about 240,000 clones in total; roughly four fifths of them show up just once. Jointly, the top ten make up 3.4% of the sample.

A word on this clone: The clone's antigen remains unknown. No base quality values were provided; no much bigger clone lies one nucleotide off.

Collaborating institutions collected whole blood in K2EDTA tubes following their own protocols. For TCRbeta analysis, collaborator samples were shipped as frozen whole blood, as isolated PBMCs, or as DNA extracted from either sample type. The sample taken for sequencing was peripheral blood. This TCR was sampled from a woman in her late teens or twenties with acute or convalescent COVID-19. Here the chain combines TRBV30 and TRBJ2-7; 13 middle bases align to TRBD2. The CDR3 protein sequence reads: CAWSVVRTSGSRGYEQYF. The nucleotide sequence reads TGTGCCTGGAGTGTGGTAAGGACTAGCGGGAGTCGGGGTTACGAGCAGTACTTC. The CDR3, completed at both ends by the reference TRBV30 and TRBJ2-7 genes, gives the full variable domain SQTIHQWPATLVQPVGSPLSLECTVEGTSNPNLYWYRQAAGRGLQLLFYSVGIGQISSEVPQNLSASRPQDRQFILSSKKLLLSDSGFYLCAWSVVRTSGSRGYEQYFGPGTRLTVT.